The rows below give T cell receptor beta chains drawn from one sample of a study of blood T cell repertoires in COVID-19. Only in-frame clones appear in the TCRdb table, and some are missing; sequencing was by immunoSEQ multiplex PCR. Here the sample spans approximately 250,000 clones, roughly nine tenths being singletons. Sequencing input: peripheral blood. These receptors originate from a man aged 40-50 years with active or convalescent COVID-19. The CDR3 runs from the conserved cysteine through the conserved F or W. The D gene is left open where the match is weak. Not every row has a clone size; where given, it reads once, few, many or a size class.

clone size,D gene,V gene,J gene,CDR3 DNA,CDR3 protein
NA,TRBD2,TRBV27,TRBJ2-1,TGTGCCAGCAGTTTGGGACTAGCGGGGTCTAATGAGCAGTTCTTC,CASSLGLAGSNEQFF
NA,NA,TRBV6-5,TRBJ2-1,TGTGCCAGCAGTTACCGGGGACTTTACAATGAGCAGTTCTTC,CASSYRGLYNEQFF
NA,NA,TRBV19,TRBJ2-7,TGTGCCAGTCCTCTGTTGTCCGAGCAGTACTTC,CASPLLSEQYF
NA,TRBD2,TRBV30,TRBJ2-1,TGTGCCTGGAGAGAGGAAAGTAGCGGGATGTCTGAGCAGTTCTTC,CAWREESSGMSEQFF
NA,NA,TRBV19,TRBJ1-1,TGTGCCAGTAGTATTGACGGGAGTGAAGCTTTCTTT,CASSIDGSEAFF
once,NA,TRBV9,TRBJ1-2,TGTGCCAGCAGCGTAGATACAGGGAACTATGGCTACACCTTC,CASSVDTGNYGYTF
NA,NA,TRBV10-2,TRBJ1-1,TGCGCCAGCAGTGACCCCGGGCGAGGGCGGGCCGCTGAAGCTTTCTTT,CASSDPGRGRAAEAFF
NA,NA,TRBV19,TRBJ1-5,TGTGCCAGTACCGGACGGGGGGGCAATCAGCCCCAGCATTTT,CASTGRGGNQPQHF
NA,TRBD1,TRBV5-1,TRBJ1-4,TGCGCCAGCAGCTTGTGGACAGGTGCGGACGAAAAACTGTTTTTT,CASSLWTGADEKLFF
NA,NA,TRBV5-1,TRBJ1-6,TGCGCCAGCAGCCCCCGGGGGGATAATTCACCCCTCCACTTT,CASSPRGDNSPLHF
few,TRBD1,TRBV9,TRBJ2-7,TGTGCCAGCAGCGTAGGGGACAGGGTCGCCTACGAGCAGTACTTC,CASSVGDRVAYEQYF
few,TRBD1,TRBV28,TRBJ1-2,TGTGCCAGCAGTCAAGGGGACAGCCATGGCTACACCTTC,CASSQGDSHGYTF
few,NA,TRBV7-3,TRBJ2-7,TGTGCCAGCAGCTTGGGCGGGGGCAAGAACGAGCAGTACTTC,CASSLGGGKNEQYF
NA,TRBD1,TRBV7-3,TRBJ1-1,TGTGCCAGCAGCTTAACCGACAGGGGCACTGAAGCTTTCTTT,CASSLTDRGTEAFF
NA,NA,TRBV2,TRBJ2-2,TGTGCCAGCAGTGTGGGACTTGCTGAGGGAGAGCTGTTTTTT,CASSVGLAEGELFF
NA,TRBD2,TRBV3-1/TRBV3-2,TRBJ2-1,TGTGCCAGCAAGTCTAGCGGGAGTTTAAATGAGCAGTTCTTC,CASKSSGSLNEQFF
NA,NA,TRBV5-1,TRBJ2-2,TGCGCCAGCAGCTTGACACAGGGAGGGACCGGGGAGCTGTTTTTT,CASSLTQGGTGELFF
NA,NA,TRBV6-5,TRBJ2-1,TGTGCCAGCAGTTTAGGGGGGGCCTCCTACAATGAGCAGTTCTTC,CASSLGGASYNEQFF
NA,TRBD1,TRBV14,TRBJ1-2,TGTGCCAGCAGCCTCCGGGACAGGGATCTGGATGGCTACACCTTC,CASSLRDRDLDGYTF
once,TRBD1,TRBV30,TRBJ2-5,TGTGCCTGGAGACCATGGACAGGGCAAGAGACCCAGTACTTC,CAWRPWTGQETQYF
NA,NA,TRBV7-2,TRBJ1-1,TGTGCCAGCAGCTTAGTGTTCCCCCCGAGGGCTGAAGCTTTCTTT,CASSLVFPPRAEAFF
few,TRBD1,TRBV6-5,TRBJ2-7,TGTGCCAGCAGGACAGGGATGAACTACGAGCAGTACTTC,CASRTGMNYEQYF
NA,TRBD2,TRBV2,TRBJ2-2,TGTGCCAGCAGTGAGGAGCGGGGGGGCTCCGGGGAGCTGTTTTTT,CASSEERGGSGELFF
NA,NA,TRBV3-1/TRBV3-2,TRBJ1-1,TGTGCCAGCAGTCGGACGACAGCGAGTACTGAAGCTTTCTTT,CASSRTTASTEAFF
NA,TRBD1,TRBV30,TRBJ2-7,TGTGCCTGCCGAGGACAGGGGTTCTACGAGCAGTACTTC,CACRGQGFYEQYF
NA,TRBD2,TRBV27,TRBJ2-7,TGTGCCAGCAGGACTAGCTGGTTGGGAGGTGAGCAGTACTTC,CASRTSWLGGEQYF
once,NA,TRBV27,TRBJ2-7,TGTGCCAGCAGTTTAAACGGCCCCAGGGGTCTCTACGAGCAGTACTTC,CASSLNGPRGLYEQYF
NA,NA,TRBV6-5,TRBJ2-2,TGTGCCAGCACAGGGGGGACCGGGGAGCTGTTTTTT,CASTGGTGELFF
NA,NA,TRBV12-3/TRBV12-4,TRBJ2-2,TGTGCCAGCAGTGAACAGGGCACCGGGGAGCTGTTTTTT,CASSEQGTGELFF
NA,TRBD1,TRBV5-1,TRBJ1-2,TGCGCCAGCAGACAGGGGAACTATGGCTACACCTTC,CASRQGNYGYTF
NA,NA,TRBV7-8,TRBJ2-2,TGTGCCAGCAGCTTAGTATCGTCCAACACCGGGGAGCTGTTTTTT,CASSLVSSNTGELFF
NA,NA,TRBV5-1,TRBJ2-3,TGCGCCAGCAGCTTGGATGCGGGTGGGTGGACAGATACGCAGTATTTT,CASSLDAGGWTDTQYF
once,NA,TRBV5-4,TRBJ1-1,TGTGCCAGCAGCTTGGACAGCGGAAACACTGAAGCTTTCTTT,CASSLDSGNTEAFF